This T cell receptor (beta chain) stems from a study of blood T cell repertoires in COVID-19. Study-level background: There were acute and convalescent COVID-19 samples, and they came from the United States, Italy and Spain.

Authors' analysis steps: Cell counts per sample came from amplifying reference gene primers. The table came from immunoSEQ multiplex PCR; TCRdb's copy has only in-frame clones and leaves some out. V, J and clone size derive from that table, while D and trimming were established from the DNA sequence. Of some 250,000 clones listed, more than 70% are singletons. In germline, CDR1 is LNHNV, CDR2 YYDKDF (reference sequence). Trimming shortened V by 0 bases and J by 4 bases, and 10 bases separated the two germline ends. The CDR3 has 14 amino acids. This receptor was identified in a man aged 80 or over with acute or convalescent COVID-19. The chain recombines TRBV15 with TRBJ2-7; a weak D match, TRBD2 (5 bases). Specimen: peripheral blood. The CDR3 spells CATSRERGEYEQYF. The CDR3 region has the DNA TGTGCCACCAGCAGAGAACGGGGAGAATACGAGCAGTACTTC.